This TCR beta chain was observed in a study of T-cell memory formation after mild COVID-19 (dated by TCRdb to about 2021). About the full investigation: Most TCR sequence clusters were specific to one of the two donors. In a couple of donors, T-cell clones that expanded and contracted after mild COVID-19 were tracked by sequencing TCRalpha and TCRbeta repertoires over time. The cohort was made up of two young adult volunteers, one female and one male, who were previously healthy.

PBMCs were isolated by Ficoll-Paque density gradient centrifugation. This clonotype has only a few counts. Its antigen remains unidentified. No base qualities exist here, and no much larger clone lies one base off it. Trimming takes 1 base from V and 5 bases from J, and the germline ends sit 4 bases apart. Sequences SGHAT (CDR1) and FQNNGV (CDR2) are obtained from the germline V gene. The CDR3 measures 12 amino acids from cysteine to phenylalanine. Only CDR3 DNA is held: 36 bases, read in frame from base 1. Instrument used: Illumina NovaSeq 6000. TCRalpha and TCRbeta cDNA libraries were constructed by 5'RACE with constant-segment primers, with sample barcodes and unique molecular identifiers being introduced. Trizol reagent was used to extract RNA from every sample. Amplification of the libraries took two PCR steps, and the second step added a second sample barcode plus Illumina TruSeq adapters. Libraries were sequenced on an Illumina NovaSeq with 2 x 150 bp paired-end reads. For the original study's pipeline: The reads were demultiplexed and collapsed into UMI-guided consensus sequences using migec v1.2.7. Using mixcr v2.1.11, UMI consensuses were aligned to TRA and TRB V and J templates and then assembled into clonotypes. Clonotypes were classified as expanded or contracted when called significant by both edgeR and NoisET, with noise models trained on biological replicates. For edgeR calls, the thresholds were a false discovery rate-adjusted p below 0.01 and a log2 fold-change of 1. As an exploratory analysis of dynamics, PCA with hierarchical clustering was applied to max-normalized trajectories of the 1000 most abundant clonotypes. Separately sequenced CD4+ and CD8+ repertoires were used to assign a CD4 or CD8 phenotype to each responding clone. TCRdb redid the processing of the public reads, applying fastp at Q25 and MiXCR, and retained in-frame beta chains. Each entry merges the rows of one CDR3 protein and shows their most common DNA and genes. TCRdb's processing, not the authors' own work, is the source of the V and J calls. The sample contains about 190,000 distinct CDR3 sequences, about 16% of them found a single time. Together, the top ten hold 2% to 3% of the sample.

The full study reports these points: Only two mild cases were covered in the study, and larger cohorts including severe cases with pre-infection samples were considered necessary. Balanced CD4/CD8 phenotypes were observed for clones contracting from day 15 to 85, whereas a bias towards CD4+ was observed for a second wave of clones expanding from day 15 to 37. Contracting CD4+ clones were located mainly in the CM and EM memory subsets, whereas CD8+ clones were found to be enriched in EMRA. Whether the second-wave clones peaking on day 37 were SARS-CoV-2 specific was not confirmed. Some responding clones were detected in pre-infection memory, suggesting pre-existing cross-reactive memory T cells joined the SARS-CoV-2 response.

The clonotype originates from an adult woman who had mild COVID-19 (a few samples of this study predate the infection). The sample titles of this study are shuffled in the database, so cell type and time point are left out; the donor was told from shared clones. The chain joins TRBV11-2 to TRBJ2-3; the D gene cannot be resolved reliably. The sequenced sample was PBMCs or a T cell subset sorted from them (not recorded which). The nucleotide sequence is TGTGCCAGCAGCTTAGGGTTAGATACGCAGTATTTT. This gives the protein CASSLGLDTQYF.